The 9 T cell receptor beta chains below come from one sample, sequenced in a study of blood T cells in healthy people across ages. Using a J-beta primer mix together with a sample-barcoded 5' primer, a second PCR was run for roughly 6 to 12 cycles. TCRdb processed the 5' RACE reads anew with MiXCR; each CDR3 protein has one entry. The table records about 1.4 million distinct CDR3 sequences, approximately 63% of them present only once. Sequencing was performed on blood. These receptors originate from a man between 18 and 29 years old in good health.

This chain links TRBV3-1 with TRBJ1-5; maybe TRBD1 (5 bases). Germline assignment: CDR1 LGHDT and CDR2 YNNKEL (reference sequence). This CDR3 region has 16 residues. V was pared by 6 bases and J by 0 bases, with 15 bases between. CDR3 residues: CASRRGTHYSNQPQHF. The CDR3, as DNA: TGTGCCAGCAGAAGAGGGACGCATTATAGCAATCAGCCCCAGCATTTT.

J is TRBJ2-5 and V is TRBV9; D perhaps matches TRBD1 (6 bases). The V end was cut by 3 bases, the J end by 2 bases, with 14 bases between. The CDR3 is 15 residues long. Germline V gives CDR1 SGDLS, CDR2 YYNGEE. CDR3 DNA: TGTGCCAGCAGCGGGACAGCACAGGTACAAGAGACCCAGTACTTC. Amino acids: CASSGTAQVQETQYF.

The chain combines TRBV13 with TRBJ2-5; tentatively, D is TRBD2 (6 bases). Trimming removed 5 bases at V and 2 bases at J, with 12 bases between. CDR3 length: 14 amino acids. Germline V gene data show CDR1 as PRHDT and CDR2 as FYEKMQ (reference sequence). CDR3 loop: CASSDGGAQETQYF. Written as DNA, the CDR3 is TGTGCCAGCAGCGACGGCGGGGCTCAAGAGACCCAGTACTTC. The whole variable domain, remainder taken from reference TRBV13 and TRBJ2-5, is AAGVIQSPRHLIKEKRETATLKCYPIPRHDTVYWYQQGPGQDPQFLISFYEKMQSDKGSIPDRFSAQQFSDYHSELNMSSLELGDSALYFCASSDGGAQETQYFGPGTRLLVL.

The genes are TRBV11-2 and TRBJ2-1; 10 bases line up with TRBD1. The end of the DNA is better explained by TRBJ2-7, so the J call may be wrong. The CDR3 has 22 residues. Per the germline V gene, CDR1 is SGHAT and CDR2 is FQNNGV. Here the CDR3 reads CASSLGPLDRGRVVGSYNEQYF. In DNA form, the CDR3 reads TGTGCCAGCAGCCTCGGGCCCCTTGACAGGGGGCGAGTAGTTGGCTCCTACAATGAGCAGTACTTC.

The CDR3 region is CASSQPTGGGNSYEQYF. The CDR3 coding sequence is TGCGCCAGCAGCCAACCCACAGGAGGGGGGAACTCCTACGAGCAGTACTTC. The chain carries TRBV4-1 and TRBJ2-7; D possibly matches TRBD1 or TRBD2 (6 bases each). Germline V gives CDR1 MGHRA, CDR2 YSYEKL. This CDR3 is built from 17 residues. V lost 2 bases, J lost 0 bases, and 17 bases lay in between.

This chain joins TRBV4-1 and TRBJ2-5; D call uncertain. This CDR3 comprises 13 residues. Trimming pared 5 bases from V and 5 bases from J, leaving 12 bases between. CDR1 is MGHRA, CDR2 YSYEKL, per germline. DNA of the CDR3: TGCGCCAGCAGCTTAACCACATGGGAGACCCAGTACTTC. This encodes CASSLTTWETQYF.

This sequence joins TRBV12-1 and TRBJ1-2. TRBV12-1 is an annotated pseudogene. This CDR3 is 15 amino acids long. The CDR3 here is CASSFTLPKRYGYTF. The CDR3 nucleotides read TGTGCCAGCAGCTTTACCTTACCTAAGCGGTATGGCTACACCTTC.

The CDR3, as DNA: TGTGCCAGCAGCTCCGGCTCCGGGCCTCAGGGGAAGGGGTTCTTC. Translation: CASSSGSGPQGKGFF. The genes are TRBV7-2 and TRBJ2-1; a weak D match, TRBD1 (6 bases). The CDR3 has 15 amino acids. The germline V gene encodes CDR1 SGHTA and CDR2 FQGNSA. V gave up 4 bases and J gave up 15 bases, with 25 bases separating them. Variable domain in full (rest from reference TRBV7-2 and TRBJ2-1): GAGVSQSPSNKVTEKGKDVELRCDPISGHTALYWYRQSLGQGLEFLIYFQGNSAPDKSGLPSDRFSAERTGGSVSTLTIQRTQQEDSAVYLCASSSGSGPQGKGFFGPGTRLTVL.

This chain joins TRBV7-9 and TRBJ2-1; no clear D gene. The germline gives CDR1 SEHNR, CDR2 FQNEAQ (reference sequence). The CDR3 length is 14 residues. Trimming left V 1 base short and J 8 bases short, with 12 bases between. Written as DNA, the CDR3 is TGTGCCAGCAGCTTAGTATCCAGCGACGATGAGCAGTTCTTC. Amino acids: CASSLVSSDDEQFF.